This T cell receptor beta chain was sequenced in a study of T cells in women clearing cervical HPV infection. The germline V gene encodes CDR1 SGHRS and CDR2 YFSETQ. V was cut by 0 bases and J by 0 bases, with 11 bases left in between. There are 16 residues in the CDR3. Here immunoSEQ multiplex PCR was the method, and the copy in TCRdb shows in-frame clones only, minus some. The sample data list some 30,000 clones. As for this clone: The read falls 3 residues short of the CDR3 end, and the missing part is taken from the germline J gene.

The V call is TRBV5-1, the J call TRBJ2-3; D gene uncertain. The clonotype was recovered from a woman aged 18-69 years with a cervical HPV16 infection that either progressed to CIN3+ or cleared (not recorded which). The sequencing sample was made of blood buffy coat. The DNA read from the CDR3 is TGCGCCAGCAGCTTGGAAGCCGCTAAAAGCACAGATACG. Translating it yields CASSLEAAKSTDT. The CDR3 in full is CASSLEAAKSTDTQYF.